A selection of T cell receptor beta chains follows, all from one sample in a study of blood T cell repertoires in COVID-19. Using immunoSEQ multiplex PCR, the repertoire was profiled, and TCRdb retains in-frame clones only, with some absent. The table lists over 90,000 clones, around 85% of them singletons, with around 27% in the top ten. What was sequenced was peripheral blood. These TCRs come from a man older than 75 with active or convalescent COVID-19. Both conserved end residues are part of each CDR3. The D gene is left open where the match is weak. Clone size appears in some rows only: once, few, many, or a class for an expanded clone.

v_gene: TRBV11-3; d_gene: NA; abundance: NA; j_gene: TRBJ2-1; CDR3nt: TGTGCCAGCAGCTTAGATGGCAGGGGGGTGTTGAATGAGCAGTTCTTC; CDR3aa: CASSLDGRGVLNEQFF
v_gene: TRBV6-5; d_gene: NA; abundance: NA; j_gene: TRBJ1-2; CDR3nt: TGTGCCAGCAGTTACTCGAGATCTCACTATGGCTACACCTTC; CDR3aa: CASSYSRSHYGYTF
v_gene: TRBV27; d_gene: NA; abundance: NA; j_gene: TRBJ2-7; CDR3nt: TGTGCCAGCACCCCACCGGGACAATCCTACGAGCAGTACTTC; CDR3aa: CASTPPGQSYEQYF
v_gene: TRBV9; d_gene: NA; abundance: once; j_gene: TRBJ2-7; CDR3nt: TGTGCCAGCAGCGCTCATGAGGGCTTTTCCTACGAGCAGTACTTC; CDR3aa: CASSAHEGFSYEQYF
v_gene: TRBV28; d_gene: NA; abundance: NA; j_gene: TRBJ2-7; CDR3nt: TGTGCCAGCAGACAGGGACGTTTCTACGAGCAGTACTTC; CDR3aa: CASRQGRFYEQYF
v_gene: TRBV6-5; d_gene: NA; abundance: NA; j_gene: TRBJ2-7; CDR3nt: TGTGCCAGCAGCCCAGACTTAGTCTACGAGCAGTACTTC; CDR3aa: CASSPDLVYEQYF
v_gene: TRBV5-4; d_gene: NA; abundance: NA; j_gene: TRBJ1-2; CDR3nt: TGTGCCAGCAGCCCAACAAACCCGGTCCAGGGCTATGGCTACACCTTC; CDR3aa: CASSPTNPVQGYGYTF
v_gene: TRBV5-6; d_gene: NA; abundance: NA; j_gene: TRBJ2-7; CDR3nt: TGTGCCAGCAGCCCAGGGTGGAACTCCTACGAGCAGTACTTC; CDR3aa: CASSPGWNSYEQYF
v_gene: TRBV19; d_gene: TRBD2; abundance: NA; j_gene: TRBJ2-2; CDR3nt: TGTGCCAGTAGTATGGGAGGGCGGGGGAGCCACACCGGGGAGCTGTTTTTT; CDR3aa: CASSMGGRGSHTGELFF
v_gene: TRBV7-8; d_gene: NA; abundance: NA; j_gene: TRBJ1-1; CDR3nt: TGTGCCAGCAGCCCCGGAGCGGACACTGAAGCTTTCTTT; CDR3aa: CASSPGADTEAFF
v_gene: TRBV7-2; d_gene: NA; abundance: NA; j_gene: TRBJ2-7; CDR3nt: TGTGCCAGCAGCTTAGGTGGGCCGGGAAAAAGCTCCTACGAGCAGTACTTC; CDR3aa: CASSLGGPGKSSYEQYF
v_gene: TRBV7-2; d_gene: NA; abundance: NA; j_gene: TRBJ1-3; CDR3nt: TGTGCCAGCAGCTCCCCGGGGAGGGTTGGCACCATATATTTT; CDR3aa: CASSSPGRVGTIYF
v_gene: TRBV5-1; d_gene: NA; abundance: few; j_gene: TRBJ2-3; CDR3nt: TGCGCCAGCAGCTTGGCCCCGGGAGCAGAACGGACAGATACGCAGTATTTT; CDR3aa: CASSLAPGAERTDTQYF
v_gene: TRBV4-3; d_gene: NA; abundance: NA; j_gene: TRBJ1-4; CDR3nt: TGCGCCAGCAGCCAAGATAAGGGGGTGGGGGAAAAACTGTTTTTT; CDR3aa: CASSQDKGVGEKLFF
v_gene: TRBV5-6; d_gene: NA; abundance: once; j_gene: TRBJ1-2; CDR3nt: TGTGCCAGCAGCTGGAGCGGCAGGCGGGACTATGGCTACACCTTC; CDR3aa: CASSWSGRRDYGYTF
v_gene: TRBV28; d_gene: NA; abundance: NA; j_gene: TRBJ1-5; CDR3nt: TGTGCCAGCAGTTCCTCGACAGGATATAGCAATCAGCCCCAGCATTTT; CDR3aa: CASSSSTGYSNQPQHF
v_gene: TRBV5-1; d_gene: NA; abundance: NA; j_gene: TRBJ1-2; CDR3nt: TGCGCCAGCAGCCCCCGAGGGGGGGGCTATGGCTACACCTTC; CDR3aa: CASSPRGGGYGYTF
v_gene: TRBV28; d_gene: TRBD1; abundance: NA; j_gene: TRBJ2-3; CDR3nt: TGTGCCAGCAGACGGACAGGGGGCATAGATACGCAGTATTTT; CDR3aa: CASRRTGGIDTQYF
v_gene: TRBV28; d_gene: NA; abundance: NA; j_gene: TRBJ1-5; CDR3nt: TGTGCCAGCAGTTTATGGGGGACTTTAAATAGCAATCAGCCCCAGCATTTT; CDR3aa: CASSLWGTLNSNQPQHF
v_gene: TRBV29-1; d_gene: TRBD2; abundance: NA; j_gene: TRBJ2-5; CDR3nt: TGCAGCGCTGGACTAGCCGGGGAGACCCAGTACTTC; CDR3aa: CSAGLAGETQYF
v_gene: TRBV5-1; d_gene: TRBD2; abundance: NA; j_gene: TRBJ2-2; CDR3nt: TGCGCCAGCAGCCCTAGCGGGGGCCCCGGGGAGCTGTTTTTT; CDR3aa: CASSPSGGPGELFF
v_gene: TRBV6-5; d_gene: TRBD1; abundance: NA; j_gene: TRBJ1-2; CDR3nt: TGTGCCAGCAGCCCGACAGGGGGAAACTATGGCTACACCTTC; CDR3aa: CASSPTGGNYGYTF
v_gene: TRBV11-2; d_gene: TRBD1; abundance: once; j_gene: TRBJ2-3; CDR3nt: TGTGCCAGCTCAAACAGGGGGTTCCCAGATACGCAGTATTTT; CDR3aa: CASSNRGFPDTQYF
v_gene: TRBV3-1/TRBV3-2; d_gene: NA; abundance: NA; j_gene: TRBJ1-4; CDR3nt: TGTGCCAGCAGCCAAGGTACGAGGGCAACTAATGAAAAACTGTTTTTT; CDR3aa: CASSQGTRATNEKLFF
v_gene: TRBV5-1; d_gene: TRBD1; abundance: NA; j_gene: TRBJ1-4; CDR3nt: TGCGCCAGCGGCTGCGGACAGGTTTCCCCCCCCACCCTACTTGCAACTAATGAAAAACTGTTTTTT; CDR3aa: CASGCGQVSPPTLLATNEKLFF
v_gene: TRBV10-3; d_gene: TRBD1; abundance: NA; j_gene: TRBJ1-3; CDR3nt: TGTGCCATCAGTGAGGAAGGGGGCCAGGCCATATATTTT; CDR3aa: CAISEEGGQAIYF
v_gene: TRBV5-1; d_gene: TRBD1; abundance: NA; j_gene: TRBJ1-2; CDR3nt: TGCGCCAGCAGCTTGGGGCAGGGGGCTCGGAATGGCTACACCTTC; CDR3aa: CASSLGQGARNGYTF
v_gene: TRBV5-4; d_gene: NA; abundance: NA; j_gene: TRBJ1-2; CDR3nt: TGTGCCAGCAGCCCCTCTTTAGGGGTCGACTATGGCTACACCTTC; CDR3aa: CASSPSLGVDYGYTF
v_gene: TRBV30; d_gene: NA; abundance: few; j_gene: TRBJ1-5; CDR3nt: TGTGCCTGGACAAATGGCGGGGGCCAGCCCCAGCATTTT; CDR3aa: CAWTNGGGQPQHF
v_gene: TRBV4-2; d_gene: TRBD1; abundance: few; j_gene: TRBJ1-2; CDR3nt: TGTGCCAGCAGCCAAGGATCGCAGGGGGAAAACTATGGCTACACCTTC; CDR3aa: CASSQGSQGENYGYTF
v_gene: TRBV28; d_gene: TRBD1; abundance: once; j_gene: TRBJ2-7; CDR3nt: TGTGCCAGCACCTTTCTCCCGGGACAGGGGGACTACGAGCAGTACTTC; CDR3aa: CASTFLPGQGDYEQYF
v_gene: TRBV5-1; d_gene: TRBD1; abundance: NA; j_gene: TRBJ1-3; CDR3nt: TGCGCCAGCAGAAGGACAGGGGGAGGCTCTGGAAACACCATATATTTT; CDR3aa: CASRRTGGGSGNTIYF
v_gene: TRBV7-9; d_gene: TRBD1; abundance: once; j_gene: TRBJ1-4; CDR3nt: TGTGCCAGCAGCCAGGTACAGGGGGCTCGAAGTACAACTAATGAAAAACTGTTTTTT; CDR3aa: CASSQVQGARSTTNEKLFF
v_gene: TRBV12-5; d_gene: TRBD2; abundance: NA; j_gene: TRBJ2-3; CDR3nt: TGTGCTAGTCGGCGGGGGGCCCAACCAACCACAGATACGCAGTATTTT; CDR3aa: CASRRGAQPTTDTQYF
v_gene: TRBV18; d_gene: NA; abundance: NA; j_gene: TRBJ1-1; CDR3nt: TGTGCCAGCTCACTGCCGGGATCGAACACTGAAGCTTTCTTT; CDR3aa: CASSLPGSNTEAFF
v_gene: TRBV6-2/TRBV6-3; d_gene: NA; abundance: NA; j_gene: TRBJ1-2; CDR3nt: TGTGCCAGCAGTTCGACCCCCAGGGGTGGCTACACCTTC; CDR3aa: CASSSTPRGGYTF
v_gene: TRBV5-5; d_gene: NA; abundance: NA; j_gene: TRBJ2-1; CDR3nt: TGTGCCAGCAGCAGCGGAGGACAGAGCTCCTACAATGAGCAGTTCTTC; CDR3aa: CASSSGGQSSYNEQFF
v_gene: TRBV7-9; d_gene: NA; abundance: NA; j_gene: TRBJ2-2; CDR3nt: TGTGCCAGCAGCTTAGGCAGTAACACCGGGGAGCTGTTTTTT; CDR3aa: CASSLGSNTGELFF
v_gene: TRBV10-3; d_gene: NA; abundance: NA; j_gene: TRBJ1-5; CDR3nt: TGTGCCATCAGTGAGGGTGCGGTTGTTCAGCCCCAGCATTTT; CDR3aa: CAISEGAVVQPQHF
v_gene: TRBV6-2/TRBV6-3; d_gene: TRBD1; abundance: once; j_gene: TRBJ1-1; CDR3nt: TGTGCCAGCAGCCAGACAGGGCTGAACACTGAAGCTTTCTTT; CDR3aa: CASSQTGLNTEAFF
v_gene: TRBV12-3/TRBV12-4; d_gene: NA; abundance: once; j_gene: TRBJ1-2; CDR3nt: TGTGCCAGCAGATCCGACAGTCTCTATGGCTACACCTTC; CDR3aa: CASRSDSLYGYTF
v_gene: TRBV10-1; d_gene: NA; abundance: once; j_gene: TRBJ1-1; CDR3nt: TGCGCCAGCAGTCCTCGACAGGAGGTCAACACTGAAGCTTTCTTT; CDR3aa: CASSPRQEVNTEAFF
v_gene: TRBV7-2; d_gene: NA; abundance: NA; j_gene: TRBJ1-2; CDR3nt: TGTGCCAGCACCAAGAGGCAGACCAACGTCTATGGCTACACCTTC; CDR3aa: CASTKRQTNVYGYTF
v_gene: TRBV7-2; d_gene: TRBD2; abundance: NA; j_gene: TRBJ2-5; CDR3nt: TGTGCCAGCAGCTATGGGGGGGTAGAGACCCAGTACTTC; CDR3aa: CASSYGGVETQYF
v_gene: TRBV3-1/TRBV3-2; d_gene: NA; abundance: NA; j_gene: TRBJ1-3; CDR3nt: TGTGCCAGCAGCCTCTACAGGGTAGATGGAAACACCATATATTTT; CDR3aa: CASSLYRVDGNTIYF
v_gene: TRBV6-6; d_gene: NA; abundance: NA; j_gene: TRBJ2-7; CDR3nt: TGTGCCAGCAGTTCCTCCCCCCAGGGGACCTACGAGCAGTACTTC; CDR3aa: CASSSSPQGTYEQYF
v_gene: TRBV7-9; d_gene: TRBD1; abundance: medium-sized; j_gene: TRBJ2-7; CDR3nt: TGTGCCAGCAGCTTAGTCACAGGGGCCCCAGGGGACAACGAGCAGTACTTC; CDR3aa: CASSLVTGAPGDNEQYF
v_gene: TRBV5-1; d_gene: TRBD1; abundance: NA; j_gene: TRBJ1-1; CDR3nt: TGCGCCAGCAGCTTGGGGGACAGTTCGGCTTTCTTT; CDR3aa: CASSLGDSSAFF
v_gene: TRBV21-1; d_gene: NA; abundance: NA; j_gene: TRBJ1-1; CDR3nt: TGTGCCAGCAGCTATGACAGGGGGCAGTTCACTGAAGCTTTCTTT; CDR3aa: CASSYDRGQFTEAFF
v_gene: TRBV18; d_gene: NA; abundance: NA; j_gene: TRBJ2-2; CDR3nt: TGTGCCAGCTCACCAGGGACTACCGGGGAGCTGTTTTTT; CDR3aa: CASSPGTTGELFF